Sequencing of this T cell receptor beta chain was carried out in a study of human T cells and chemical hapten exposure. This clonotype was detected only a few times. Its antigen is unknown. Documented time point: pre-sensitization, week 0. The treatment: therapeutic diphenylcyclopropenone sensitization with weekly scalp DPC. Total RNA was isolated from whole blood that had not been fractionated. TCRdb passed the RACE reads through MiXCR, listing each CDR3 protein once. Of under 60,000 distinct CDR3 sequences in the sample, 9.5% to 10% are singletons; the top ten hold approximately 9.6%. Overall study results and limits: Significantly more large CDR3 similarity clusters were formed by expanded TCRs than by controls.

The source is a woman aged 25 to 45 with alopecia areata. Some clones in this sample may be carry-over from other donors' samples. The material sequenced was whole blood, taken in connection with sensitization to the hapten diphenylcyclopropenone (DPC).

The CDR3, as DNA: TGTGCCAGCAGCCAAGAGGGGGAACTAGCCAAAAACATTCAGTACTTC. It codes for CASSQEGELAKNIQYF. J is TRBJ2-4 and V is TRBV4-2; D possibly matches TRBD1 or TRBD2 (5 bases each). Germline-derived CDR1 and CDR2 are LGHNA and YNFKEQ. The CDR3 consists of 16 residues. V was pared by 0 bases and J by 0 bases, with 9 bases between.